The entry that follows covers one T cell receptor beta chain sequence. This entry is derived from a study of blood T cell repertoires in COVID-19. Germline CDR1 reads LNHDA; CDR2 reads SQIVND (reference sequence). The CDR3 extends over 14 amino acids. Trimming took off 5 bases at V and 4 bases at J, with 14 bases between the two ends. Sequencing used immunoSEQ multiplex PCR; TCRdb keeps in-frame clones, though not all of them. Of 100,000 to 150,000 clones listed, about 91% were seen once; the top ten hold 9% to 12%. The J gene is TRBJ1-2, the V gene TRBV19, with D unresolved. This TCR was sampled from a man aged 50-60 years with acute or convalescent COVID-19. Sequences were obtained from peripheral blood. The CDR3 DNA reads TGTGCCAGTAGTCCTTCCTCCAGTGGCTATGGCTACACCTTC. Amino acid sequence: CASSPSSSGYGYTF.